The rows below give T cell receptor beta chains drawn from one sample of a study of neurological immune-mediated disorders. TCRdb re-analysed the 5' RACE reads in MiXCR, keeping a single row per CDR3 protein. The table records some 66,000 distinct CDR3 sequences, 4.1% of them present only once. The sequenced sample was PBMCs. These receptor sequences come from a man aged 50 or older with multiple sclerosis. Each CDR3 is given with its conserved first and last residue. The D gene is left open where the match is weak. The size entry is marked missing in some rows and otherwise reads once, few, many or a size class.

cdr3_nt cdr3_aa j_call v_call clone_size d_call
TGCAGCGTTGAAGGTTCCGCCCGGGACGGAGGGAACATTCAGTACTTC CSVEGSARDGGNIQYF TRBJ2-4 TRBV29-1 many NA
TGTGCCATCAGTGAGATAGGGAACAATGAGCAGTTCTTC CAISEIGNNEQFF TRBJ2-1 TRBV10-3 many NA
TGCGCCAGCAGCCAAGGCCGTGGGGGGGGCACTGAAGCTTTCTTT CASSQGRGGGTEAFF TRBJ1-1 TRBV4-3 many NA
TGCAGTGCTAGAGAGGCAAGGGGGATGAACACTGAAGCTTTCTTT CSAREARGMNTEAFF TRBJ1-1 TRBV20-1 many NA
TGTGCCAGCAGTTATCTAGCGGGGGGCGGGGATACGCAGTATTTT CASSYLAGGGDTQYF TRBJ2-3 TRBV5-5 few TRBD2
TGTGCCAGCGGGGCTGGAAACACCATATATTTT CASGAGNTIYF TRBJ1-3 TRBV12-3/TRBV12-4 many NA
TGTGCCAGCAGCCCTCCCCTTCGGCGGGGGGTGTCCCAGTACTTC CASSPPLRRGVSQYF TRBJ2-5 TRBV7-9 many TRBD2
TGTGCCATTCAAAGGAGGGGCTTTAATGAAAAACTGTTTTTT CAIQRRGFNEKLFF TRBJ1-4 TRBV10-3 many NA
TGCAGTGCTAGAGATCGGGCAGGGTTGAGCAATCAGCCCCAGCATTTT CSARDRAGLSNQPQHF TRBJ1-5 TRBV20-1 NA NA
TGTGCCAGCAGCTTGTGGCAGGGTTCCTACGAGCAGTACTTC CASSLWQGSYEQYF TRBJ2-7 TRBV5-5 many NA
TGTGCCAGCAGCCGACGCCCGTTCGGATACAATGAGCAGTTCTTC CASSRRPFGYNEQFF TRBJ2-1 TRBV7-2 many NA
TGTGCCAGCACAGGACAGGGCGATGGCTACACCTTC CASTGQGDGYTF TRBJ1-2 TRBV6-1 many TRBD1
TGTGCCAGCAGTAACCCCTCCTATGGCTACACCTTC CASSNPSYGYTF TRBJ1-2 TRBV6-6 many NA
TGCGCCAGCAGCGCCCTGAACAGGGGAGCCAAAAACATTCAGTACTTC CASSALNRGAKNIQYF TRBJ2-4 TRBV4-1 NA TRBD1
TGTGCCAGCAGCCATATGGGACCCAGGCGGTATGGCTACACCTTC CASSHMGPRRYGYTF TRBJ1-2 TRBV16 few NA
TGCAGCGTTGGATTCCTAAGACGACAAGAGACCCAGTACTTC CSVGFLRRQETQYF TRBJ2-5 TRBV29-1 many NA
TGCGCCAGCAGCTCTCCCTCGGCGAAAGATACGCAGTATTTT CASSSPSAKDTQYF TRBJ2-3 TRBV5-1 many NA
TGTGCCAGCAGCCCACGAAGGAACTCCTACGAGCAGTACTTC CASSPRRNSYEQYF TRBJ2-7 TRBV7-8 many NA
TGCAGTGCTAGAGATTTTCGGCGGACGAACACCGGGGAGCTGTTTTTT CSARDFRRTNTGELFF TRBJ2-2 TRBV20-1 many NA
TGTGCCATCAGGGGGCCGGGACAGGGGGTCTTCGAGCAGTACTTC CAIRGPGQGVFEQYF TRBJ2-7 TRBV10-3 many TRBD1
TGCGCCAGCAGCTCCGACAGCACAGATACGCAGTATTTT CASSSDSTDTQYF TRBJ2-3 TRBV5-1 NA NA
TGCGCCAGCAGTGAGCCGACAACCTTTCAATTCAAGATTAGCTATGGCTACACCTTC CASSEPTTFQFKISYGYTF TRBJ1-2 TRBV10-2 many NA
TGTGCCAGCAGTCAGCAGGCCGGCTCCTACGAGCAGTACTTC CASSQQAGSYEQYF TRBJ2-7 TRBV12-3/TRBV12-4 NA NA
TGTGCCATCAGTTTTAGCGGGGGCACCTACGAGCAGTACTTC CAISFSGGTYEQYF TRBJ2-7 TRBV10-3 NA TRBD2
TGTGCCAGCCGCATGGACAGGGGGCGGTCCACTGAAGCTTTCTTT CASRMDRGRSTEAFF TRBJ1-1 TRBV6-5 many TRBD1
TGTGCCAGCAGCTCCGGGGCAGGGGGAACGTACCAAGAGACCCAGTACTTC CASSSGAGGTYQETQYF TRBJ2-5 TRBV7-9 NA TRBD1
TGCAGTGCGAGACAGACCAGGTTGGGTGGCTACACCTTC CSARQTRLGGYTF TRBJ1-2 TRBV20-1 many NA
TGTGCCAGCAGCCAAGGGCAGGGCCTCTCTGGGGCCAACGTCCTGACTTTC CASSQGQGLSGANVLTF TRBJ2-6 TRBV14 many NA
TGCAGCGTGCAGGGGTTTTGGGACACTGAAGCTTTCTTT CSVQGFWDTEAFF TRBJ1-1 TRBV29-1 few NA
TGTGCCATCAGTGGGGACCTGACAGGGAACAGTTCACCCCTCCACTTT CAISGDLTGNSSPLHF TRBJ1-6 TRBV10-3 many TRBD1
TGCAGTGCTAGAGTTAGCGGGGTACAATTTAGCACAGATACGCAGTATTTT CSARVSGVQFSTDTQYF TRBJ2-3 TRBV20-1 many TRBD2
TGCAGTGCTAGCAGGGGTACCCCTCAAGAGACCCAGTACTTC CSASRGTPQETQYF TRBJ2-5 TRBV20-1 many NA
TGTGCCAGCAAACTAGCGGGGGGCCAAGAGACCCAGTACTTC CASKLAGGQETQYF TRBJ2-5 TRBV12-3/TRBV12-4 few TRBD2
TGCGCCAGCAGCCAAGGTCTCTTGCGGGGGCTCTACGAGCAGTACTTC CASSQGLLRGLYEQYF TRBJ2-7 TRBV4-1 many NA
TGCGCCAGCAGCTTTCAGGGGGAATTAAAGGGCACTGAAGCTTTCTTT CASSFQGELKGTEAFF TRBJ1-1 TRBV5-1 many TRBD1
TGTGCCAGCAGCCTCCAACATAGCACAGATACGCAGTATTTT CASSLQHSTDTQYF TRBJ2-3 TRBV7-2 many NA
TGTGCCAGCAGCTCCGGGGTTTGGACTGAAGCTTTCTTT CASSSGVWTEAFF TRBJ1-1 TRBV7-2 many NA
TGTGCCAGCAGCTTAGTTAGGGGTAGCAATCAGCCCCAGCATTTT CASSLVRGSNQPQHF TRBJ1-5 TRBV7-2 many NA